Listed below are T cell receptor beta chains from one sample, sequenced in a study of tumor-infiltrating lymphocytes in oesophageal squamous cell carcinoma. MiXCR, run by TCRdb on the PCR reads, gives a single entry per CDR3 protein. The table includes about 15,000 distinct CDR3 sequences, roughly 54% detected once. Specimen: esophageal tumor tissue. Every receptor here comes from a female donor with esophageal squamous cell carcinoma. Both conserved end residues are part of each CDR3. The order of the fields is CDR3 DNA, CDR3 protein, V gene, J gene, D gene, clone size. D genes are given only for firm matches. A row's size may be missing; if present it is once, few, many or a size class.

TGCGCCAGCAGTGAGACAGGGGGCGCAAAGGATGAGCAGTTCTTC	CASSETGGAKDEQFF	TRBV10-1	TRBJ2-1	TRBD1	-
TGTGCCAGCAGCTCCGTTGGGGACACTGAAGCTTTCTTT	CASSSVGDTEAFF	TRBV7-6	TRBJ1-1	-	few
TGTGCCAGCAGCCTACTAGCGGGGGGGTACGAGCAGTACTTC	CASSLLAGGYEQYF	TRBV7-9	TRBJ2-7	TRBD2	-
TGTGCCAGCAGTTACCGGTTGGCATTGAACACTGAAGCTTTCTTT	CASSYRLALNTEAFF	TRBV6-6	TRBJ1-1	-	-
TGTGCCAGCAGCTCTAGGAAGATTTATAATTCACCCCTCCACTTT	CASSSRKIYNSPLHF	TRBV7-2	TRBJ1-6	-	-
TGTGCCAGCAGTTCCTGGGGATCGGACAGGGTTGGAGATACGCAGTATTTT	CASSSWGSDRVGDTQYF	TRBV6-1	TRBJ2-3	TRBD1	-
TGCAGTGCCCAGGGTCAGGGATCCTACGAGCAGTACTTC	CSAQGQGSYEQYF	TRBV20-1	TRBJ2-7	-	-
TGTGCCAGCAGCTCCCAAGTGGCGGGGGCCAGTGAGCAGTTCTTC	CASSSQVAGASEQFF	TRBV7-3	TRBJ2-1	-	-
TGTGCCAGCACCGTGGGGAGCTCCTACAATGAGCAGTTCTTC	CASTVGSSYNEQFF	TRBV7-6	TRBJ2-1	-	-
TGTGCCATCAGTGAGTCTACTAGCGGGACCAAAAACATTCAGTACTTC	CAISESTSGTKNIQYF	TRBV10-3	TRBJ2-4	TRBD2	few
TGTGCCAGCAGCTCCCTAGCGGGAGTAACCAATGAGCAGTTCTTC	CASSSLAGVTNEQFF	TRBV7-8	TRBJ2-1	TRBD2	-